These T cell receptor beta chains were read from a single sample in a study of blood T cell repertoires in COVID-19. Assay: immunoSEQ multiplex PCR; the TCRdb copy retains only in-frame clones and omits some. Of over 250,000 clones in the sample, roughly 86% were seen once. The sequenced material came from PBMCs or T cells enriched from blood (not recorded which). These receptors originate from a woman between 18 and 29 years old who had recovered from COVID-19. The CDR3 runs from the conserved cysteine through the conserved F or W. The D gene is left open where the match is weak. Expanded clones are given a class, and other clones once, few, many or no size at all.

CDR3 | DNA | J | size | D | V
CASSPYTGELFF | TGCGCCAGCAGCCCCTACACCGGGGAGCTGTTTTTT | TRBJ2-2 | NA | NA | TRBV4-1
CASSPPGVGYGYTF | TGCGCCAGCAGCCCACCGGGAGTAGGTTATGGCTACACCTTC | TRBJ1-2 | NA | NA | TRBV5-1
CATSRDGQGEETQYF | TGTGCCACCAGCAGAGACGGACAGGGGGAAGAGACCCAGTACTTC | TRBJ2-5 | NA | TRBD1 | TRBV15
CASTLGVGVQETQYF | TGTGCCAGCACCCTCGGGGTCGGGGTACAAGAGACCCAGTACTTC | TRBJ2-5 | NA | NA | TRBV28
CASSSPDRAWGYTF | TGTGCCAGCAGCTCACCGGACAGGGCGTGGGGCTACACCTTC | TRBJ1-2 | NA | TRBD1 | TRBV7-9
CASRSVGGMNTEAFF | TGTGCCAGCAGGTCCGTGGGGGGAATGAACACTGAAGCTTTCTTT | TRBJ1-1 | NA | NA | TRBV6-5
CASSVARSRSSNEQFF | TGTGCCAGCAGCGTAGCGAGATCCCGCTCCTCCAATGAGCAGTTCTTC | TRBJ2-1 | once | NA | TRBV9
CSVGGLRAYEQYF | TGCAGCGTGGGGGGGCTCAGGGCCTACGAGCAGTACTTC | TRBJ2-7 | once | NA | TRBV29-1
CASSFTENPGNTIYF | TGTGCCAGCAGCTTTACCGAGAACCCTGGAAACACCATATATTTT | TRBJ1-3 | NA | NA | TRBV5-5
CSLVTGGNTEAFF | TGCAGCCTTGTCACAGGGGGGAACACTGAAGCTTTCTTT | TRBJ1-1 | once | TRBD1 | TRBV29-1
CASSQIRGISQPQHF | TGCGCCAGCAGCCAAATTAGGGGTATAAGTCAGCCCCAGCATTTT | TRBJ1-5 | NA | NA | TRBV4-3
CASSFPGLAGGNEQFF | TGTGCCAGCAGTTTCCCGGGACTAGCGGGAGGGAATGAGCAGTTCTTC | TRBJ2-1 | few | TRBD2 | TRBV28
CASSPHGLAGDLYEQYF | TGTGCCAGCAGTCCCCATGGGCTAGCGGGAGATCTGTACGAGCAGTACTTC | TRBJ2-7 | NA | TRBD2 | TRBV27
CASRSGAGGTDTQYF | TGTGCCAGCAGGTCTGGAGCGGGAGGGACAGATACGCAGTATTTT | TRBJ2-3 | NA | TRBD2 | TRBV6-5
CASSESSLAGVRFF | TGCGCCAGCAGTGAATCGTCGCTAGCGGGGGTCCGGTTCTTC | TRBJ2-1 | NA | TRBD2 | TRBV10-2
CASSQRLAGGTYEQYF | TGCGCCAGCAGCCAAAGACTAGCGGGGGGTACCTACGAGCAGTACTTC | TRBJ2-7 | NA | TRBD2 | TRBV4-1
CASSGFRDEKLFF | TGTGCCTCGTCAGGGTTTAGGGATGAAAAACTGTTTTTT | TRBJ1-4 | NA | NA | TRBV11-2
CASSPPGRTGRNEQFF | TGTGCCAGCAGTCCCCCAGGCCGAACCGGCCGCAATGAGCAGTTCTTC | TRBJ2-1 | NA | NA | TRBV2
CASREATGNEQFF | TGTGCCAGCAGGGAGGCGACAGGGAATGAGCAGTTCTTC | TRBJ2-1 | NA | TRBD1 | TRBV4-2
CASSDKGTGSEKLFF | TGTGCCAGCAGTGATAAAGGGACAGGGAGTGAAAAACTGTTTTTT | TRBJ1-4 | NA | TRBD1 | TRBV2
CASSSGGGPYNEQFF | TGTGCCAGCAGCTCCGGGGGGGGGCCCTACAATGAGCAGTTCTTC | TRBJ2-1 | NA | TRBD2 | TRBV27
CASSLMLTYEQYF | TGTGCCAGCAGCTTAATGCTAACCTACGAGCAGTACTTC | TRBJ2-7 | NA | NA | TRBV7-2
CASSPWGIQWTGTGYTF | TGTGCCAGCAGCCCTTGGGGGATACAGTGGACAGGGACTGGCTACACCTTC | TRBJ1-2 | NA | TRBD1 | TRBV5-6
CASSYSGQYNSPLHF | TGTGCCAGCAGTTACTCTGGACAGTATAATTCACCCCTCCACTTT | TRBJ1-6 | NA | NA | TRBV6-6
CATSRVVSEKETQYF | TGTGCCACCAGCAGAGTTGTCAGCGAAAAAGAGACCCAGTACTTC | TRBJ2-5 | NA | NA | TRBV15
CASSQEWGDYLYNEQFF | TGCGCCAGCAGCCAAGAGTGGGGGGACTACCTATACAATGAGCAGTTCTTC | TRBJ2-1 | NA | TRBD2 | TRBV4-3
CASRFAGGESYTF | TGCGCCAGCAGGTTTGCCGGGGGTGAGAGCTACACCTTC | TRBJ1-2 | NA | NA | TRBV5-1
CASSPTGDYGYTF | TGTGCCAGCAGCCCAACAGGGGACTATGGCTACACCTTC | TRBJ1-2 | NA | TRBD1 | TRBV5-6
CASRGTSGYLSTDTQYF | TGTGCCAGCAGAGGGACTAGCGGATACCTAAGCACAGATACGCAGTATTTT | TRBJ2-3 | NA | TRBD2 | TRBV7-8
CASSQGYSLNTEAFF | TGTGCCAGCAGCCAAGGGTACAGTCTGAACACTGAAGCTTTCTTT | TRBJ1-1 | NA | NA | TRBV3-1/TRBV3-2
CATRLDRDNEQFF | TGTGCCACTCGGCTGGACAGGGACAATGAGCAGTTCTTC | TRBJ2-1 | once | TRBD1 | TRBV10-3
CASTAGQAHYNEQFF | TGTGCCAGCACTGCCGGACAGGCACACTACAATGAGCAGTTCTTC | TRBJ2-1 | NA | TRBD1 | TRBV7-9
CASSFSGGSNEQFF | TGTGCCAGCAGTTTCAGCGGGGGGAGCAATGAGCAGTTCTTC | TRBJ2-1 | NA | TRBD2 | TRBV6-2/TRBV6-3
CASSFGGDNEQFF | TGTGCCAGCAGTTTCGGGGGGGACAATGAGCAGTTCTTC | TRBJ2-1 | NA | TRBD2 | TRBV28
CASSSGGTGLLSGGEQYF | TGTGCCAGCAGCTCAGGAGGGACAGGACTCTTATCGGGTGGGGAGCAGTACTTC | TRBJ2-7 | NA | TRBD1 | TRBV5-4
CASSLGAGGAGDEQFF | TGTGCCAGCAGCTTGGGGGCAGGGGGCGCAGGAGATGAGCAGTTCTTC | TRBJ2-1 | NA | TRBD1 | TRBV5-8
CASSPLAETKNIQYF | TGTGCCAGCAGTCCTCTAGCGGAAACCAAAAACATTCAGTACTTC | TRBJ2-4 | NA | TRBD2 | TRBV28
CASTNGGRSYEQYF | TGTGCCAGCACGAACGGGGGACGGTCCTACGAGCAGTACTTC | TRBJ2-7 | NA | NA | TRBV7-9
CASSLDRGNTEAFF | TGCGCCAGCAGCTTGGACAGGGGGAACACTGAAGCTTTCTTT | TRBJ1-1 | NA | TRBD1 | TRBV5-1
CASSLDLRRTDTQYF | TGCGCCAGCAGCTTGGATCTCCGTCGCACAGATACGCAGTATTTT | TRBJ2-3 | NA | NA | TRBV5-1
CACLGATNYEQYF | TGTGCCTGCCTGGGAGCTACTAACTACGAGCAGTACTTC | TRBJ2-7 | NA | NA | TRBV30
CASSYSGGQGADGYTF | TGTGCCAGCAGTTATTCGGGCGGGCAGGGGGCTGATGGCTACACCTTC | TRBJ1-2 | NA | TRBD1 | TRBV6-6